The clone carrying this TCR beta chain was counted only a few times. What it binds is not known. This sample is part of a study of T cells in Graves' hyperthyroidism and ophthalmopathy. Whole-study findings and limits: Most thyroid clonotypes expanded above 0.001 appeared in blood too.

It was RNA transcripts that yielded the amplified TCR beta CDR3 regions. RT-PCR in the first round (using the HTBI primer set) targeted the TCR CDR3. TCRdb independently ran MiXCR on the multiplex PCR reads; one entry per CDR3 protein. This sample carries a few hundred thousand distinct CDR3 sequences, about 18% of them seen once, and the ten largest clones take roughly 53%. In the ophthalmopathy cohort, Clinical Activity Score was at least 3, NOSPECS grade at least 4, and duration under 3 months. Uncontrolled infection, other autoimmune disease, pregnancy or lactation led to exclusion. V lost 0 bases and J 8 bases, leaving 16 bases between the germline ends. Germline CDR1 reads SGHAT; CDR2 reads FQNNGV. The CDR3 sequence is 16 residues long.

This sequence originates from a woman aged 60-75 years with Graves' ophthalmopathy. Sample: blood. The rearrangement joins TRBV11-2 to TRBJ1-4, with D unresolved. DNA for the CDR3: TGTGCCAGCAGCTTAGATCGGGCAGCGGCGGGGGAAAAACTGTTTTTT. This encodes CASSLDRAAAGEKLFF.